The present T cell receptor beta chain was sequenced within a study of shared clonotypes between healthy human individuals. V was cut by 5 bases and J by 6 bases, with 13 bases left in between. From germline, CDR1 is MNHEY and CDR2 SMNVEV (reference sequence). The CDR3 contains 14 residues. CD45RO-negative cells were positively selected for CCR7, leaving out terminally differentiated effector memory CD45RA+ cells. For each subset, genomic DNA was distributed in equal portions over several immunoSEQ plates. TCRdb's copy holds only in-frame clones and misses some; the assay was immunoSEQ multiplex PCR. This repertoire shows over 2 million clones, roughly 94% found once; its top ten account for around 1.1%.

This receptor was identified in a man younger than 30 in good health. The chain uses TRBV27 and TRBJ2-2, with D maybe TRBD2 (5 bases). The source material was naive CD8+ T cells sorted from blood. CDR3 bases: TGTGCCAGCAGTCCAGGACCTAGCCCCGGGGAGCTGTTTTTT. Amino acid sequence: CASSPGPSPGELFF.